This TCR beta chain was documented in a study of siplizumab effects on memory and regulatory T cells. Points from the study as a whole: Alloreactive sequences tracing back to unstimulated CD4+ memory cells were significantly reduced by siplizumab. Controls showed an average of around 25% Treg-derived mappable alloreactive CD4+ clones, while siplizumab showed nearly 70%.

Produced via immunoSEQ multiplex PCR; TCRdb's table is partial and in-frame only. The data hold fewer than 120,000 clones, with 92% observed a single time. The CDR3 sequence is 13 residues long. From germline, CDR1 is MNHEY and CDR2 SVGAGI. V was shortened by 7 bases and J by 4 bases, with 11 bases between the two germline ends. Notes on this clone: Its antigen is currently unknown.

This clonotype was obtained from a human donor in good health. The chain is built from TRBV6-5 and TRBJ2-1, with D possibly being TRBD1 or TRBD2 (5 bases each). Material: CD4+ T cells sorted from blood. Here the CDR3 DNA reads TGTGCCAGCACTCGGGACGGTTACAATGAGCAGTTCTTC. Encoded protein: CASTRDGYNEQFF.